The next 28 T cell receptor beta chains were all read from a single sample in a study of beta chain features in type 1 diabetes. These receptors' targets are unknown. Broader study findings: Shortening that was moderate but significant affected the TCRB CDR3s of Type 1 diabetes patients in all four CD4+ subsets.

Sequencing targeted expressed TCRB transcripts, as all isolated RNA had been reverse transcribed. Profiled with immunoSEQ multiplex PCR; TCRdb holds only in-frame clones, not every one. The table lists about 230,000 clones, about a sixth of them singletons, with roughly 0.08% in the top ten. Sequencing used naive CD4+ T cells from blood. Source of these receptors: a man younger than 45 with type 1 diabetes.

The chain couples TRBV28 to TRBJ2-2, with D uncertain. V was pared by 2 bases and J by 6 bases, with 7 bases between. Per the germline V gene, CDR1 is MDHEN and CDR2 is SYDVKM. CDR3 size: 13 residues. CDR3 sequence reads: CASSLPLPGELFF. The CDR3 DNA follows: TGTGCCAGCAGTTTACCCCTTCCCGGGGAGCTGTTTTTT.

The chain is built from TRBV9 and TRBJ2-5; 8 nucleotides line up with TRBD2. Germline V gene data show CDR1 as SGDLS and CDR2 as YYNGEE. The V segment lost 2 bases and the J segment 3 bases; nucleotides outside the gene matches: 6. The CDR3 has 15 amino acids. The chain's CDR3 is CASSVANSGKETQYF. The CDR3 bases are TGTGCCAGCAGCGTGGCAAATAGCGGGAAAGAGACCCAGTACTTC.

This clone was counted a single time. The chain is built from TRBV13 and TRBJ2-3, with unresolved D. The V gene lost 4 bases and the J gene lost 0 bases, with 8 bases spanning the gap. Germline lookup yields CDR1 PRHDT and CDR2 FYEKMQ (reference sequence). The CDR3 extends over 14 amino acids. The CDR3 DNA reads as TGTGCCAGCAGCTATACTTCCAGCACAGATACGCAGTATTTT. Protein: CASSYTSSTDTQYF.

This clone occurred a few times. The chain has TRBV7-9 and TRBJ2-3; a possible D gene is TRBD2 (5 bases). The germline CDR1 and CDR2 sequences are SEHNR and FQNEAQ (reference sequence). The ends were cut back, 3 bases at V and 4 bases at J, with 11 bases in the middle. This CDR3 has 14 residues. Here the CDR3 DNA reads TGTGCCAGCAGCTTCACTCCGGAGGCAGATACGCAGTATTTT. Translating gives CASSFTPEADTQYF.

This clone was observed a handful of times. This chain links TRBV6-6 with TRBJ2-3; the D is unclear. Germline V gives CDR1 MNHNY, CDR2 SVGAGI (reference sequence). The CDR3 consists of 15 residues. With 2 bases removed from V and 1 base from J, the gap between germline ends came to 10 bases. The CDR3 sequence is CASSYVSGRTDTQYF. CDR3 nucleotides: TGTGCCAGCAGTTACGTTTCTGGCCGCACAGATACGCAGTATTTT.

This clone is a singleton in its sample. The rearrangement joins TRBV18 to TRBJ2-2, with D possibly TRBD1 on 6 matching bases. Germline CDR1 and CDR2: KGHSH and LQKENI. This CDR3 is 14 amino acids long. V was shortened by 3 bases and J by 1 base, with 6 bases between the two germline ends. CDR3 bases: TGTGCCAGCTCACCGACAGGGAACACCGGGGAGCTGTTTTTT. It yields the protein CASSPTGNTGELFF. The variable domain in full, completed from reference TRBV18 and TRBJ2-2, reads NAGVMQNPRHLVRRRGQEARLRCSPMKGHSHVYWYRQLPEEGLKFMVYLQKENIIDESGMPKERFSAEFPKEGPSILRIQQVVRGDSAAYFCASSPTGNTGELFFGEGSRLTVL.

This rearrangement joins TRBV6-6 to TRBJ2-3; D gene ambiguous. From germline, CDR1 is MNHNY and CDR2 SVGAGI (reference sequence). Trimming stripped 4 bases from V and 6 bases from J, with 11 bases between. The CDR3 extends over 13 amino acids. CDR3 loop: CASSFSTGDTQYF. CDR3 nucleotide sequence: TGTGCCAGCAGTTTCTCCACGGGCGATACGCAGTATTTT.

In DNA form, the CDR3 reads TGTGCCAGCAGCCCCCCGGGACTAGCGGCAGATACGCAGTATTTT. The encoded protein is CASSPPGLAADTQYF. The rearrangement joins TRBV7-3 to TRBJ2-3; 11 bases map to TRBD2. Germline loops: CDR1 SGHTA, CDR2 FQGTGA. The CDR3 loop spans 15 amino acids. V gave up 5 bases and J gave up 4 bases; unmatched junction bases: 5.

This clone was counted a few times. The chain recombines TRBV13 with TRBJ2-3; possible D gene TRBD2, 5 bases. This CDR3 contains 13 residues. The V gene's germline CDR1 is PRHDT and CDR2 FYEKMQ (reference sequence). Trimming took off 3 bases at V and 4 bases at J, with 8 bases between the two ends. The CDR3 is CASSFSRADTQYF. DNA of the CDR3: TGTGCCAGCAGCTTCTCGAGGGCAGATACGCAGTATTTT.

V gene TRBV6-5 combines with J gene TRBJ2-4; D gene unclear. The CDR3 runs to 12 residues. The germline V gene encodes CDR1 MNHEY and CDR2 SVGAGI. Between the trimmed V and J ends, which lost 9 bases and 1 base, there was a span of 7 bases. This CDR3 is CASGLAKNIQYF. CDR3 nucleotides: TGTGCCAGTGGGTTGGCCAAAAACATTCAGTACTTC.

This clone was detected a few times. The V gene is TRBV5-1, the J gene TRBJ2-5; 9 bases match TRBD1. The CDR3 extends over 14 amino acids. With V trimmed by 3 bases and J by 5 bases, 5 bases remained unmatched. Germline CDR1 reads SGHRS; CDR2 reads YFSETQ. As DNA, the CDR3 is TGCGCCAGCAGCTCCGGACAGGGGCTCGAGACCCAGTACTTC. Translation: CASSSGQGLETQYF.

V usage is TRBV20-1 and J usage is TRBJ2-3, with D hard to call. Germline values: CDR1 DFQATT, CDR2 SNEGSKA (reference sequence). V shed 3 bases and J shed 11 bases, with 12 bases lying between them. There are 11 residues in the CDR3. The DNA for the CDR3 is TGCAGTGCTAGGGTGAACGAGAAGCAGTATTTT. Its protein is CSARVNEKQYF.

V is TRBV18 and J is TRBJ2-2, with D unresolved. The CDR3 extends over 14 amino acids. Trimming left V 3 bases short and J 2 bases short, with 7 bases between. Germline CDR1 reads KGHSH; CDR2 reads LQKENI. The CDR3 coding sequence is TGTGCCAGCTCACCGGACCACAACACCGGGGAGCTGTTTTTT. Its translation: CASSPDHNTGELFF.

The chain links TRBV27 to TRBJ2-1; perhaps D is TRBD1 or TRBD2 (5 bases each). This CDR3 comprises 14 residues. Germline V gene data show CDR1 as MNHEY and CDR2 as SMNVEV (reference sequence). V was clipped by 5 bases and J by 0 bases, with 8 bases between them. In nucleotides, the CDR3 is TGTGCCAGCAGTCGGGACGCCTCCTACAATGAGCAGTTCTTC. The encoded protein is CASSRDASYNEQFF.

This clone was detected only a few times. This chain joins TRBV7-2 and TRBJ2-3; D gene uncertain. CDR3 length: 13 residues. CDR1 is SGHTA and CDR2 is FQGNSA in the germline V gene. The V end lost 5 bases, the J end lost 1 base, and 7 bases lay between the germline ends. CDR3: CASSPTGTDTQYF. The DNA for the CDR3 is TGTGCCAGCAGCCCAACCGGCACAGATACGCAGTATTTT. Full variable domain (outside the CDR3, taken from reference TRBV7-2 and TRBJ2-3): GAGVSQSPSNKVTEKGKDVELRCDPISGHTALYWYRQSLGQGLEFLIYFQGNSAPDKSGLPSDRFSAERTGGSVSTLTIQRTQQEDSAVYLCASSPTGTDTQYFGPGTRLTVL.

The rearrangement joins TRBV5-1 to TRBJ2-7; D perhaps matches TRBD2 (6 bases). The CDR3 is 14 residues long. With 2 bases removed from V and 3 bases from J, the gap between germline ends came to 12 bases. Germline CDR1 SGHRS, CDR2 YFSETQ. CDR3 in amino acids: CASSFTGVVYEQYF. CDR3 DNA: TGCGCCAGCAGCTTCACGGGAGTGGTCTACGAGCAGTACTTC.

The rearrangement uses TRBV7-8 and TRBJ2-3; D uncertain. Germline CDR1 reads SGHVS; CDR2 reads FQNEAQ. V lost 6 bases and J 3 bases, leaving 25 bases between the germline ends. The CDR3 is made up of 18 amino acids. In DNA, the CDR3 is TGTGCCAGCAGTCAACACCCTCCGGGCGCGCAGAGGACAGATACGCAGTATTTT. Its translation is CASSQHPPGAQRTDTQYF.

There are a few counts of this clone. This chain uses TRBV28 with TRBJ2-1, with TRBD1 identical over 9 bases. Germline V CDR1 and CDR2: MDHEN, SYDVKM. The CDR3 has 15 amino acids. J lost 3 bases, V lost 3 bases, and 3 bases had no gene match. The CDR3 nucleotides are TGTGCCAGCAGTTTCGGGACAGGGCGCTACAATGAGCAGTTCTTC. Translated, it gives CASSFGTGRYNEQFF.

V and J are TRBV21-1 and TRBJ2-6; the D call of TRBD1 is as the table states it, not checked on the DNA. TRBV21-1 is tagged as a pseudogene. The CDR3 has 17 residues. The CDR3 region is CASSKVGRQPGANVLTF. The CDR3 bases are TGTGCCAGCAGCAAAGTGGGCAGGCAACCTGGGGCCAACGTCCTGACTTTC.

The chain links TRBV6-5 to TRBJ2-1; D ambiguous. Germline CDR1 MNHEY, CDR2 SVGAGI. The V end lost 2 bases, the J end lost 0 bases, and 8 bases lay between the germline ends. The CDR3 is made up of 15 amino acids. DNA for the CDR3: TGTGCCAGCAGTTACAGGCCGAGCTCCTACAATGAGCAGTTCTTC. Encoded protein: CASSYRPSSYNEQFF.

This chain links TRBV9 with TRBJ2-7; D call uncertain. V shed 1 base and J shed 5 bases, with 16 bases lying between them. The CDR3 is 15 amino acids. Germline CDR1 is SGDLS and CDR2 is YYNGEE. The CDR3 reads CASSVYIQSFNEQYF. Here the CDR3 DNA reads TGTGCCAGCAGCGTATACATCCAATCCTTTAACGAGCAGTACTTC.

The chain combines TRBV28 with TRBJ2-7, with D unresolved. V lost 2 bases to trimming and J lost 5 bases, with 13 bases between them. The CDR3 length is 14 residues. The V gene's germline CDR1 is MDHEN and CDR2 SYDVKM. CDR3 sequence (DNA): TGTGCCAGCAGTTTAATTTTAAGTGTCCACGAGCAGTACTTC. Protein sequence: CASSLILSVHEQYF.

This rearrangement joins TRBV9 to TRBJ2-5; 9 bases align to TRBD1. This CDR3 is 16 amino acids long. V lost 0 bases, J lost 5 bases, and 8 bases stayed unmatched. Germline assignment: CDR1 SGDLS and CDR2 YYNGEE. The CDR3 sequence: CASSVVPRDRGETQYF. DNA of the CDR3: TGTGCCAGCAGCGTAGTGCCTCGCGACAGGGGGGAGACCCAGTACTTC.

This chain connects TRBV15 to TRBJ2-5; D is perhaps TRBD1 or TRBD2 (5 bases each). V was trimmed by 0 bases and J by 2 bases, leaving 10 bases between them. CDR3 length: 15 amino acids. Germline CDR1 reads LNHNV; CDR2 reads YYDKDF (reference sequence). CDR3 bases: TGTGCCACCAGCAGAGATGTGGGACGGCAAGAGACCCAGTACTTC. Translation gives CATSRDVGRQETQYF.

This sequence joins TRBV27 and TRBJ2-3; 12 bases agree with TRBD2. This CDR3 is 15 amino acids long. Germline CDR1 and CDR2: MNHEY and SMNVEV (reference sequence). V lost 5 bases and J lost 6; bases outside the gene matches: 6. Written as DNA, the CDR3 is TGTGCCAGCAGTCCAGGTCTAGCGGGAGGGGATACGCAGTATTTT. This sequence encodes CASSPGLAGGDTQYF.

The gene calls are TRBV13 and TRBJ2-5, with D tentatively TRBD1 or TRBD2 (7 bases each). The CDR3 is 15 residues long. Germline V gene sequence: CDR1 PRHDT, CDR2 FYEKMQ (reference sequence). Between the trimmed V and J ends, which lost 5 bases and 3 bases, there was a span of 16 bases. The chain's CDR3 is CASSPGGAGEETQYF. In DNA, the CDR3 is TGTGCCAGCAGCCCAGGGGGGGCCGGTGAAGAGACCCAGTACTTC.

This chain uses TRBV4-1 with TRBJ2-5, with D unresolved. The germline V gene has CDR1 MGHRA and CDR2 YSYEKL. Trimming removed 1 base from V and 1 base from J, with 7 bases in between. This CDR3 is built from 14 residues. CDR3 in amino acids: CASSQGLAQETQYF. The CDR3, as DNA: TGCGCCAGCAGCCAAGGTTTGGCCCAAGAGACCCAGTACTTC.

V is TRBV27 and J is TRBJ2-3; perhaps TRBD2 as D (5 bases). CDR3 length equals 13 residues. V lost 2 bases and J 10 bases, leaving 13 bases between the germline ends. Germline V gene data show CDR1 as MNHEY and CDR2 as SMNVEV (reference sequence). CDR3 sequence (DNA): TGTGCCAGCAGTTTACGGGGAGAGGTTTCGCAGTATTTT. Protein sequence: CASSLRGEVSQYF.